One and the same sample provided the 19 T cell receptor beta chains below, sequenced in a study of blood T cell repertoires in COVID-19. Using immunoSEQ multiplex PCR, the repertoire was profiled, and TCRdb retains in-frame clones only, with some absent. This table holds 230,000 or so clones, about nine tenths found once. The sequenced sample consisted of PBMCs or T cells enriched from blood (not recorded which). The receptors shown here come from a woman in her thirties who had recovered from COVID-19.

J is TRBJ1-4 and V is TRBV2; D gene unclear. Germline V gene lookup returns CDR1 SNHLY and CDR2 FYNNEI. The V end lost 5 bases, the J end lost 4 bases, and 11 bases lay between the germline ends. The length of the CDR3 is 14 residues. The chain's CDR3 is CASSLRQLNEKLFF. The CDR3 region has the DNA TGTGCCAGCAGTTTGAGGCAGCTTAATGAAAAACTGTTTTTT.

This chain links TRBV7-9 with TRBJ1-4; D not resolved. The CDR3 runs to 17 residues. V lost 0 bases to trimming and J lost 4 bases, with 15 bases between them. The germline V gene has CDR1 SEHNR and CDR2 FQNEAQ (reference sequence). CDR3 in DNA: TGTGCCAGCAGCTTAGCCGCGGGAGACGGCCGTAATGAAAAACTGTTTTTT. Amino acids: CASSLAAGDGRNEKLFF. Drawing the rest from reference TRBV7-9 and TRBJ1-4, the complete variable domain is DTGVSQNPRHKITKRGQNVTFRCDPISEHNRLYWYRQTLGQGPEFLTYFQNEAQLEKSRLLSDRFSAERPKGSFSTLEIQRTEQGDSAMYLCASSLAAGDGRNEKLFFGSGTQLSVL.

The rearrangement uses TRBV4-3 and TRBJ2-2, with 7 bases that match TRBD2. Germline V gene data show CDR1 as LGHNA and CDR2 as YSLEER. This CDR3 is 17 amino acids long. After removal of 0 bases from V and 1 base from J, the junction contained 5 bases not matched to a gene. CDR3 amino acids: CASSQDRVAGNTGELFF. The CDR3, as DNA: TGCGCCAGCAGCCAAGATCGGGTAGCGGGGAACACCGGGGAGCTGTTTTTT.

The gene calls are TRBV5-6 and TRBJ2-3; TRBD2 matches at 9 bases. After removal of 2 bases from V and 2 bases from J, the junction contained 6 bases not matched to a gene. CDR1 SGHDT and CDR2 YYEEEE come from the germline V gene. The CDR3 covers 16 residues. Here the CDR3 reads CASSFDSGGITDTQYF. The CDR3 DNA sequence: TGTGCCAGCAGCTTTGATAGCGGGGGAATCACAGATACGCAGTATTTT.

This chain joins TRBV4-1 and TRBJ1-4, with D possibly being TRBD1 (5 bases). Per germline, CDR1 MGHRA and CDR2 YSYEKL. The CDR3 covers 16 residues. V was cut by 1 base and J by 0 bases, with 9 bases left in between. CDR3 sequence: CASSQGTRPTNEKLFF. The CDR3 bases are TGCGCCAGCAGCCAAGGGACACGACCAACTAATGAAAAACTGTTTTTT.

The rearrangement joins TRBV5-1 to TRBJ2-3, with 15 positions matching TRBD2. The CDR3 runs 18 residues. Trimming at V came to 3 bases and at J to 0 bases, leaving 5 bases not matched to a gene. Germline loops: CDR1 SGHRS, CDR2 YFSETQ. CDR3 sequence reads: CASSSGLAGGGSTDTQYF. The CDR3 coding sequence is TGCGCCAGCAGCTCGGGACTAGCGGGGGGAGGGAGCACAGATACGCAGTATTTT.

The V call is TRBV7-2, the J call TRBJ1-5; 7 bases are a match to TRBD1. The J segment lost 4 bases and the V segment lost 0 bases, leaving 3 bases of the junction unmatched. This CDR3 spans 15 amino acids. CDR1 SGHTA and CDR2 FQGNSA come from the germline V gene. The CDR3, as DNA: TGTGCCAGCAGCTTAGCGACAGGGTGGAATCAGCCCCAGCATTTT. Protein sequence: CASSLATGWNQPQHF.

The chain combines TRBV2 with TRBJ2-7; 9 bases are shared with TRBD1. The CDR3 extends over 14 amino acids. The germline CDR1 and CDR2 sequences are SNHLY and FYNNEI. After removal of 6 bases from V and 3 bases from J, the junction contained 6 bases not matched to a gene. Written as DNA, the CDR3 is TGTGCCAGCAGGGGGGGACAGGGCCGCTACGAGCAGTACTTC. Its translation is CASRGGQGRYEQYF.

The rearrangement links TRBV4-2 to TRBJ2-6; 11 nucleotides match TRBD2. Germline trimming cut 1 base from V and 0 bases from J; bases unmatched to any gene: 5. The V gene's germline CDR1 is LGHNA and CDR2 YNFKEQ. This CDR3 spans 19 amino acids. CDR3 coding DNA: TGTGCCAGCAGCCAAGGGGGGACTAGCGGTAGCTCTGGGGCCAACGTCCTGACTTTC. Encoded protein: CASSQGGTSGSSGANVLTF.

The chain has TRBV9 and TRBJ1-1; 8 bases are a match to TRBD1. Per the germline V gene, CDR1 is SGDLS and CDR2 is YYNGEE. After removal of 4 bases from V and 5 bases from J, the junction contained 7 bases not matched to a gene. The CDR3 extends over 14 amino acids. The CDR3, as DNA: TGTGCCAGCAGCCCCGGACAGGGAGGGACTGAAGCTTTCTTT. Its protein is CASSPGQGGTEAFF.

The chain combines TRBV11-1 with TRBJ1-2; TRBD1 aligns across 9 bases. The CDR3 length is 14 residues. Germline V gives CDR1 SGHAT, CDR2 FQDESV (reference sequence). With 3 bases clipped from V and 6 bases from J, the junction kept 5 bases outside the gene matches. The CDR3 sequence is CASSFLTGGNGYTF. The CDR3, as DNA: TGTGCCAGCAGCTTCCTAACAGGGGGCAATGGCTACACCTTC.

This sequence joins TRBV3-1 (or the pseudogene TRBV3-2) and TRBJ2-7; 9 bases align to TRBD1. Germline assignment: CDR1 LGHDT and CDR2 YNNKEL (reference sequence). This CDR3 spans 15 amino acids. With 3 bases clipped from V and 3 bases from J, the junction kept 6 bases outside the gene matches. As DNA, the CDR3 is TGTGCCAGCAGCCACTCCCGGGACAGGGTCTACGAGCAGTACTTC. Encoded protein: CASSHSRDRVYEQYF.

The genes are TRBV7-8 and TRBJ1-4, with D maybe TRBD1 (5 bases). Germline CDR1 SGHVS, CDR2 FQNEAQ. The CDR3 is 14 residues long. Trimming cost V 0 bases and J 7 bases, with 9 bases left between them. CDR3 residues: CASSLAQQAEKLFF. Written as DNA, the CDR3 is TGTGCCAGCAGCTTAGCGCAACAGGCTGAAAAACTGTTTTTT.

The chain links TRBV4-3 to TRBJ1-2; 9 nucleotides match TRBD1. Germline CDR1 LGHNA, CDR2 YSLEER. This CDR3 region has 14 residues. With 1 base clipped from V and 7 bases from J, the junction kept 4 bases outside the gene matches. In nucleotides, the CDR3 is TGCGCCAGCAGCCAAGCGGGACAGGGATTTGGCTACACCTTC. Translated, it gives CASSQAGQGFGYTF.

The V gene is TRBV10-2, the J gene TRBJ1-4, with 7 bases that match TRBD1. Germline trimming cut 3 bases from V and 6 bases from J; bases unmatched to any gene: 13. In germline, CDR1 is WSHSY, CDR2 SAAADI. The CDR3 is made up of 17 amino acids. CDR3 sequence (DNA): TGCGCCAGCAGTGATAGGTGGAGGGGGCGAGAAGATGAAAAACTGTTTTTT. Residues: CASSDRWRGREDEKLFF.

This chain joins TRBV7-6 and TRBJ1-3; the D gene is possibly TRBD1 (5 bases). V was clipped by 4 bases and J by 4 bases, with 14 bases between them. CDR3 size: 15 residues. CDR1 and CDR2 from the germline V gene are SGHVS and FNYEAQ. The CDR3 loop is CASSSAQGFGNTIYF. CDR3 DNA sequence: TGTGCCAGCAGCTCAGCCCAGGGCTTCGGAAACACCATATATTTT.

This rearrangement joins TRBV19 to TRBJ2-7, with 9 bases lining up with TRBD1. Germline-derived CDR1 and CDR2 are LNHDA and SQIVND (reference sequence). J was trimmed by 5 bases and V by 8 bases; bases with no gene match: 7. The CDR3 is 13 amino acids. The CDR3 DNA reads TGTGCCAGTGCTGCCGACAGGGGGGACGAGCAGTACTTC. Its protein is CASAADRGDEQYF.

The chain couples TRBV2 to TRBJ2-1; weak D call: TRBD2 (7 bases). CDR1 and CDR2 (germline): SNHLY, FYNNEI. There are 15 residues in the CDR3. V lost 6 bases and J lost 2, with 14 bases in between. The DNA of the CDR3 is TGTGCCAGCAGCCTGCGGGGGCCCACCTACAATGAGCAGTTCTTC. It encodes CASSLRGPTYNEQFF.

The genes are TRBV9 and TRBJ1-1; TRBD1 matches at 9 bases. The CDR3 contains 14 residues. V trimming: 4 bases; J trimming: 13 bases; junction bases outside the gene matches: 14. Germline assignment: CDR1 SGDLS and CDR2 YYNGEE. The CDR3 DNA reads as TGTGCCAGCAGCCTCCAAACCGGGACAGGGCGTTTTTTCTTT. This gives the protein CASSLQTGTGRFFF. Using reference TRBV9 and TRBJ1-1 for the parts outside the CDR3, the full variable domain is DSGVTQTPKHLITATGQRVTLRCSPRSGDLSVYWYQQSLDQGLQFLIQYYNGEERAKGNILERFSAQQFPDLHSELNLSSLELGDSALYFCASSLQTGTGRFFFGQGTRLTVV.